Following are 13 T cell receptor beta chains from one sample sequenced in a study of control samples from healthy donors and cancer patients. Profiled with immunoSEQ multiplex PCR; TCRdb holds only in-frame clones, not every one. The sample carries approximately 180,000 clones, about 91% recorded once. What was sequenced was blood. The receptors were gathered from a woman aged 40 to 50 in good health.

The V gene is TRBV5-1, the J gene TRBJ2-3; 7 positions agree with TRBD1. J gave up 1 base and V 4 bases, and 3 bases lay outside the gene matches. This CDR3 contains 14 residues. Germline V CDR1 and CDR2: SGHRS, YFSETQ. CDR3 loop: CASSPDRGTDTQYF. The CDR3 DNA is TGCGCCAGCAGCCCCGACAGGGGCACAGATACGCAGTATTTT.

The gene calls are TRBV4-2 and TRBJ2-3; D is ambiguous. The length of the CDR3 is 14 residues. Germline lookup yields CDR1 LGHNA and CDR2 YNFKEQ. V lost 4 bases to trimming and J lost 2 bases, with 10 bases between them. The CDR3 nucleotides are TGTGCCAGCAGCCCGACCGAGGTCACAGATACGCAGTATTTT. Translated: CASSPTEVTDTQYF.

V usage is TRBV19 and J usage is TRBJ2-7; D not certain. Per germline, CDR1 LNHDA and CDR2 SQIVND (reference sequence). CDR3 length equals 11 residues. V gave up 10 bases and J gave up 7 bases, with 14 bases separating them. CDR3 residues: CATDDGPEQYF. CDR3 DNA: TGTGCCACAGATGATGGGCCTGAGCAGTACTTC.

This chain links TRBV5-1 with TRBJ2-1; D is perhaps TRBD2 (7 bases). The CDR3 length is 19 residues. Germline V lookup: CDR1 SGHRS, CDR2 YFSETQ. V lost 0 bases, J lost 5 bases, and 24 bases lay in between. The CDR3 coding sequence is TGCGCCAGCAGCTTGGGTTTTCTTGGGGGGGCCCTTAATGACAATGAGCAGTTCTTC. It codes for CASSLGFLGGALNDNEQFF.

The chain recombines TRBV5-1 with TRBJ2-5; 8 bases map to TRBD1. CDR1 is SGHRS, CDR2 YFSETQ, per germline. CDR3 length: 14 amino acids. V was pared by 5 bases and J by 5 bases, with 8 bases of the junction left unmatched. The CDR3 DNA reads as TGCGCCAGCAGGGCGACAGGGGTAGGCGAGACCCAGTACTTC. It yields the protein CASRATGVGETQYF.

The J gene is TRBJ2-1, the V gene TRBV6-6; D remains ambiguous. The ends were cut back, 5 bases at V and 8 bases at J, with 16 bases in the middle. Germline CDR1 reads MNHNY; CDR2 reads SVGAGI (reference sequence). This CDR3 has 14 residues. Written as DNA, the CDR3 is TGTGCCAGCAGTCGGCCCGGGCAGGCGGATGAGCAGTTCTTC. This translates into CASSRPGQADEQFF.

In DNA form, the CDR3 reads TGTGCCAGCAGCCTCATCGGTGGATTTGCCGGAAACACCATATATTTT. Amino acids: CASSLIGGFAGNTIYF. This rearrangement joins TRBV7-9 to TRBJ1-3; the D is unclear. Between the trimmed V and J ends, which lost 5 bases and 4 bases, there was a span of 18 bases. The V gene's germline CDR1 is SEHNR and CDR2 FQNEAQ (reference sequence). The CDR3 is 16 amino acids. Using reference TRBV7-9 and TRBJ1-3 for the parts outside the CDR3, the full variable domain is DTGVSQNPRHKITKRGQNVTFRCDPISEHNRLYWYRQTLGQGPEFLTYFQNEAQLEKSRLLSDRFSAERPKGSFSTLEIQRTEQGDSAMYLCASSLIGGFAGNTIYFGEGSWLTVV.

The chain is built from TRBV21-1 and TRBJ2-6; the DNA was not used to check the table's D call, TRBD2. TRBV21-1 is tagged as a pseudogene. The CDR3 covers 20 residues. The CDR3, as DNA: TGTGCCAGCAGCAAAGCCCTCCGTGCGGGGGCAAGCTCTGGGGCCAACGTCCTGACTTTC. Protein product: CASSKALRAGASSGANVLTF.

The CDR3 spells CASSQDRAGGGPSTDTQYF. The DNA for the CDR3 is TGCGCCAGCAGCCAAGATAGGGCAGGGGGTGGGCCCAGCACAGATACGCAGTATTTT. The chain recombines TRBV4-1 with TRBJ2-3; 7 bases fit TRBD1. J lost 0 bases, V lost 0 bases, and 12 bases had no gene match. Germline V gives CDR1 MGHRA, CDR2 YSYEKL. CDR3 size: 19 residues.

The chain links TRBV7-6 to TRBJ2-1; 9 nucleotides agree with TRBD2. Germline CDR1 is SGHVS and CDR2 is FNYEAQ. The CDR3 covers 17 residues. V was clipped by 1 base and J by 4 bases; unmatched bases: 8. The CDR3 region is CASSLDTIAGEYNEQFF. CDR3 nucleotides: TGTGCCAGCAGCTTAGATACCATAGCGGGGGAGTACAATGAGCAGTTCTTC.

CDR3 sequence (DNA): TGCGCCAGCAGTGCTAGCGGGGGCTTCTCCTACAATGAGCAGTTCTTC. Amino acid sequence: CASSASGGFSYNEQFF. This chain uses TRBV10-2 with TRBJ2-1, with 10 bases that match TRBD2. Germline CDR1 and CDR2: WSHSY and SAAADI. Losses at the gene ends were 4 bases for V and 0 bases for J; bases not matched to a gene: 3. The CDR3 loop spans 16 amino acids.

The chain combines TRBV10-2 with TRBJ1-5; maybe TRBD1 (5 bases). The CDR3 totals 14 residues. CDR1 is WSHSY, CDR2 SAAADI, per germline. Trimming took off 4 bases at V and 5 bases at J, with 12 bases between the two ends. The CDR3 here is CASSVSGRDQPQHF. The DNA for the CDR3 is TGCGCCAGCAGTGTTTCAGGGAGGGATCAGCCCCAGCATTTT.

This clone was seen only once. The V call is TRBV5-1, the J call TRBJ2-1; D might be TRBD2 (6 bases). The germline V gene encodes CDR1 SGHRS and CDR2 YFSETQ. V lost 4 bases to trimming and J lost 8 bases, with 16 bases between them. The CDR3 runs 14 residues. The CDR3 DNA reads TGCGCCAGCAGCCCGTGGACTACCGGGGATGAGCAGTTCTTC. It translates to CASSPWTTGDEQFF.